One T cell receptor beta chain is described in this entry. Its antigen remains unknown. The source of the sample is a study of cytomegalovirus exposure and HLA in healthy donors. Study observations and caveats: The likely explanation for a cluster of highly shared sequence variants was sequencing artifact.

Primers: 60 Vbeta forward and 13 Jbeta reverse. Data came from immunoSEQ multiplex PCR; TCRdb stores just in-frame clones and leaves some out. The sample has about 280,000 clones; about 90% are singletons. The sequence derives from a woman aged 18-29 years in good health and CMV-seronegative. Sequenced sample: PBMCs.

CDR3 nucleotides: TGTGCCAGCAGCTTAGCCCGCGGTGGGACAGGGATTGGGAAGGTCTACAATGAGCAGTTCTTC. This codes for CASSLARGGTGIGKVYNEQFF. The chain links TRBV13 to TRBJ2-1; 9 bases fit TRBD1. The J segment lost 3 bases and the V segment lost 1 base, leaving 19 bases of the junction unmatched. Per the germline V gene, CDR1 is PRHDT and CDR2 is FYEKMQ (reference sequence). The CDR3 contains 21 residues. The complete variable domain, with remaining parts taken from reference TRBV13 and TRBJ2-1, reads AAGVIQSPRHLIKEKRETATLKCYPIPRHDTVYWYQQGPGQDPQFLISFYEKMQSDKGSIPDRFSAQQFSDYHSELNMSSLELGDSALYFCASSLARGGTGIGKVYNEQFFGPGTRLTVL.